Each of the 19 T cell receptor beta chains below was sequenced from the same sample in a study of OX40 agonist ivuxolimab in advanced cancers. The protocol used for the library was the immunoSEQ multiplex PCR assay. In TCRdb, the immuneACCESS table is reduced to in-frame sequences with V and J assigned. These tables do not hold every clone; where another copy was compared, an unresolved V gene accounts for under half, and the others remain unexplained. The sample includes 79,000 or so clones, with over 75% observed a single time. Approximately 0.57% of the sample comes from the top ten. This specimen consisted of CD4+ or CD8+ T cells sorted from blood, obtained in a trial of the OX40 agonist ivuxolimab. Source of these receptors: an adult with an advanced solid tumor such as melanoma, head and neck, liver or kidney cancer.

V and J are TRBV19 and TRBJ2-1; D is perhaps TRBD2 (6 bases). The CDR3 spans 15 residues. V lost 7 bases and J lost 12, with 25 bases in between. Germline CDR1 and CDR2: LNHDA and SQIVND (reference sequence). DNA for the CDR3: TGTGCCAGTATCAGGACGGGAGTGGCACAATCTGTGCAGTTCTTC. As protein: CASIRTGVAQSVQFF.

The chain joins TRBV13 to TRBJ2-5, with 7 bases matching TRBD1. Germline V gene data show CDR1 as PRHDT and CDR2 as FYEKMQ (reference sequence). With 3 bases clipped from V and 1 base from J, the junction kept 8 bases outside the gene matches. This CDR3 has 16 amino acids. The CDR3 sequence is CASSLASGTAQETQYF. The CDR3 DNA reads TGTGCCAGCAGCTTGGCGTCCGGGACAGCCCAAGAGACCCAGTACTTC.

The count of this clone is one. J is TRBJ2-3 and V is TRBV19; 9 bases map to TRBD2. The CDR3 spans 15 residues. With V trimmed by 7 bases and J by 2 bases, 7 bases remained unmatched. The germline gives CDR1 LNHDA, CDR2 SQIVND (reference sequence). The CDR3 nucleotides read TGTGCCAGTACCCAGGGGACTAGCTTCACAGATACGCAGTATTTT. Translated, it gives CASTQGTSFTDTQYF. Combining the CDR3 with reference TRBV19 and TRBJ2-3 gives the whole variable domain DGGITQSPKYLFRKEGQNVTLSCEQNLNHDAMYWYRQDPGQGLRLIYYSQIVNDFQKGDIAEGYSVSREKKESFPLTVTSAQKNPTAFYLCASTQGTSFTDTQYFGPGTRLTVL.

The gene calls are TRBV7-2 and TRBJ1-5, with D possibly matching TRBD1 (5 bases). Trimming shortened V by 4 bases and J by 4 bases, and 8 bases separated the two germline ends. This CDR3 has 13 residues. The germline V gene has CDR1 SGHTA and CDR2 FQGNSA. CDR3 loop: CASSYGANQPQHF. In nucleotides, the CDR3 is TGTGCCAGCAGCTACGGGGCAAATCAGCCCCAGCATTTT.

V usage is TRBV7-9 and J usage is TRBJ2-5, with D hard to call. Trimming removed 5 bases from V and 5 bases from J, with 9 bases in between. Germline loops: CDR1 SEHNR, CDR2 FQNEAQ (reference sequence). CDR3 length equals 12 residues. CDR3 nucleotide sequence: TGTGCCAGCAGCCCCGGATGGGAGACCCAGTACTTC. It codes for CASSPGWETQYF.

The rearrangement uses TRBV5-4 and TRBJ1-5; TRBD1 matches at 7 bases. This CDR3 spans 15 amino acids. Germline lookup yields CDR1 SGHNT and CDR2 YYREEE (reference sequence). Trimming at V came to 1 base and at J to 4 bases, leaving 5 bases not matched to a gene. The DNA for the CDR3 is TGTGCCAGCAGCTTGTCGACAGGGTCTAATCAGCCCCAGCATTTT. Amino acid sequence: CASSLSTGSNQPQHF.

The chain has TRBV6-5 and TRBJ2-2, with a weak D call TRBD1 (5 bases). The V gene lost 4 bases and the J gene lost 6 bases, with 9 bases spanning the gap. Germline CDR1 and CDR2: MNHEY and SVGAGI. This CDR3 contains 13 residues. Here the CDR3 reads CASSSGIAGELFF. DNA of the CDR3: TGTGCCAGCAGTTCAGGGATCGCCGGGGAGCTGTTTTTT.

The chain combines TRBV7-9 with TRBJ2-3; D is unresolved. V dropped 6 bases and J dropped 1 base, with 8 bases sitting between them. Germline V gene data show CDR1 as SEHNR and CDR2 as FQNEAQ (reference sequence). The CDR3 covers 13 residues. The CDR3 here is CASSRPGTDTQYF. As DNA, the CDR3 is TGTGCCAGCAGTCGCCCAGGCACAGATACGCAGTATTTT.

This clone was picked up one time. The CDR3 here is CAIRNILSSYNEQFF. CDR3 sequence (DNA): TGTGCCATCAGAAATATCCTAAGCTCCTACAATGAGCAGTTCTTC. The genes are TRBV10-3 and TRBJ2-1; D unresolved. Germline V gene data show CDR1 as ENHRY and CDR2 as SYGVKD. V lost 6 bases and J lost 0, with 12 bases in between. This CDR3 is built from 15 residues.

V gene TRBV18 combines with J gene TRBJ2-5; 9 nucleotides line up with TRBD1. Germline loops: CDR1 KGHSH, CDR2 LQKENI. V dropped 3 bases and J dropped 3; count of bases not matched to a gene: 2. The CDR3 has 14 residues. DNA for the CDR3: TGTGCCAGCTCACCTAGGGACAGGGAAGAGACCCAGTACTTC. Residues: CASSPRDREETQYF. Using reference TRBV18 and TRBJ2-5 for the parts outside the CDR3, the full variable domain is NAGVMQNPRHLVRRRGQEARLRCSPMKGHSHVYWYRQLPEEGLKFMVYLQKENIIDESGMPKERFSAEFPKEGPSILRIQQVVRGDSAAYFCASSPRDREETQYFGPGTRLLVL.

V gene TRBV5-1 combines with J gene TRBJ2-7, with D perhaps given as TRBD1 or TRBD2 (5 bases each). Germline V gene lookup returns CDR1 SGHRS and CDR2 YFSETQ. CDR3 length: 15 amino acids. The ends were cut back, 3 bases at V and 0 bases at J, with 13 bases in the middle. CDR3: CASSSGAGSSYEQYF. CDR3 DNA sequence: TGCGCCAGCAGCTCCGGGGCAGGGAGCTCCTACGAGCAGTACTTC.

The chain employs TRBV29-1 and TRBJ2-3; TRBD2 matches 8 bases. Unmatched junction bases numbered 10, after V lost 6 bases and J lost 5 bases. Germline loops: CDR1 SQVTM, CDR2 ANQGSEA. The CDR3 is made up of 14 amino acids. Written as DNA, the CDR3 is TGCAGCGTATGGTGGCCGGGGGGGGAAGATACGCAGTATTTT. Its protein product is CSVWWPGGEDTQYF.

The J gene is TRBJ2-3, the V gene TRBV11-2; the match to TRBD2 covers 7 bases. J lost 2 bases, V lost 4 bases, and 9 bases had no gene match. There are 16 residues in the CDR3. Germline V lookup: CDR1 SGHAT, CDR2 FQNNGV. CDR3 bases: TGTGCCAGCAGCTGGCGGCGGGGGTATAACACAGATACGCAGTATTTT. Translated, it gives CASSWRRGYNTDTQYF.

V and J are TRBV9 and TRBJ1-4; D is unclear. V was shortened by 0 bases and J by 2 bases, with 11 bases between the two germline ends. This CDR3 comprises 16 residues. In germline, CDR1 is SGDLS, CDR2 YYNGEE. DNA for the CDR3: TGTGCCAGCAGCGTAGGGGTTTCTGGCACTAATGAAAAACTGTTTTTT. Amino acid sequence: CASSVGVSGTNEKLFF.

The rearrangement links TRBV29-1 to TRBJ1-1; weak D call: TRBD1 (6 bases). The CDR3 is 14 residues long. V gave up 7 bases and J gave up 0 bases, with 15 bases separating them. Germline CDR1 reads SQVTM; CDR2 reads ANQGSEA. In nucleotides, the CDR3 is TGCAGCGCGGGCCAGACAGGTATGAACACTGAAGCTTTCTTT. The encoded protein is CSAGQTGMNTEAFF.

The V gene is TRBV11-2, the J gene TRBJ1-4; a weak D match, TRBD1 (5 bases). CDR1 and CDR2 (germline): SGHAT, FQNNGV. V lost 3 bases and J lost 8, with 13 bases in between. The CDR3 is made up of 14 amino acids. CDR3 nucleotide sequence: TGTGCCAGCAGCTTTAGCGGGGGGAGAGAAAAACTGTTTTTT. As protein: CASSFSGGREKLFF.

The CDR3 bases are TGTGCCAGTCAGGCAGGGGATTCCACAGATACGCAGTATTTT. Translating it yields CASQAGDSTDTQYF. The rearrangement joins TRBV19 to TRBJ2-3; perhaps TRBD1 as D (6 bases). Germline CDR1 reads LNHDA; CDR2 reads SQIVND (reference sequence). CDR3 length: 14 residues. Between the trimmed V and J ends, which lost 8 bases and 2 bases, there was a span of 14 bases.

The chain uses TRBV28 and TRBJ1-6; unclear D gene. Per germline, CDR1 MDHEN and CDR2 SYDVKM. V was cut by 8 bases and J by 6 bases, with 14 bases left in between. CDR3 length: 14 amino acids. DNA of the CDR3: TGTGCCAGCGGCGTAGGAGGGCTTAATTCACCCCTCCACTTT. Translation gives CASGVGGLNSPLHF.

This rearrangement joins TRBV5-6 to TRBJ1-1; tentatively, D is TRBD1 (5 bases). The CDR3 runs 14 residues. The germline gives CDR1 SGHDT, CDR2 YYEEEE. The V and J ends lost 4 bases and 4 bases respectively, with 14 bases between them. The CDR3 loop reads CASSAGPRGTEAFF. CDR3 bases: TGTGCCAGCAGCGCGGGACCAAGGGGCACTGAAGCTTTCTTT.